These 8 T cell receptor beta chains came from one sample sequenced in a study of metastatic and nonmetastatic thyroid tumors. No treatment had been given to any patient before thyroid surgery. MiXCR reprocessed the PCR reads for TCRdb. The repertoire holds more than 10,000 clones, around 12% seen once, with over 10% in the top ten. The sequenced material came from blood. The receptors stem from a female donor with papillary thyroid cancer or a benign thyroid nodule (not recorded which). Some clones in this sample may be carry-over from other donors' samples.

The table lists this clone with many counts. The chain combines TRBV6-4 with TRBJ2-1; D might be TRBD1 or TRBD2, each matching 5 bases. The length of the CDR3 is 13 residues. V shed 8 bases and J shed 5 bases, with 13 bases lying between them. Looked up from germline, CDR1 is MRHNA and CDR2 is SNTAGT. The CDR3: CASATGPDNEQFF. The CDR3, as DNA: TGTGCCAGCGCCACGGGACCAGACAATGAGCAGTTCTTC.

This clone came up many times. This chain uses TRBV7-8 with TRBJ1-1; 7 positions match TRBD1. Germline CDR1 is SGHVS and CDR2 is FQNEAQ. The CDR3 totals 13 residues. After removal of 5 bases from V and 11 bases from J, the junction contained 11 bases not matched to a gene. CDR3 bases: TGTGCCAGCAGCCCCCGGACAGGCCCCAGGGCTTTCTTT. It codes for CASSPRTGPRAFF.

The sample holds many counts of this clone. The gene calls are TRBV20-1 and TRBJ2-3; tentatively, D is TRBD1 or TRBD2 (5 bases each). V lost 6 bases and J lost 3, with 16 bases in between. Germline CDR1 reads DFQATT; CDR2 reads SNEGSKA (reference sequence). CDR3 size: 14 residues. CDR3 residues: CSALTEGPTDTQYF. Here the CDR3 DNA reads TGCAGTGCACTGACAGAGGGGCCGACAGATACGCAGTATTTT.

Within the sample, this clone is medium-sized. The chain recombines TRBV12-5 with TRBJ2-6, with no clear D. The CDR3 is made up of 16 amino acids. The germline V gene encodes CDR1 LGHNT and CDR2 FRNRAP. Trimming removed 1 base from V and 1 base from J, with 8 bases in between. The CDR3 DNA reads TGTGCTAGTGGTTTGGCCCGTCTATCTGGGGCCAACGTCCTGACTTTC. The encoded protein is CASGLARLSGANVLTF.

This clone has a handful of counts. The chain recombines TRBV6-1 with TRBJ2-7; the match to TRBD1 covers 8 bases. Germline V gene data show CDR1 as MNHNS and CDR2 as SASEGT. The trim removed 5 bases at V and 7 bases at J, leaving 4 bases unmatched. The CDR3 is 12 amino acids. CDR3 coding DNA: TGTGCCAGCAGTAAAGGACAGGGTGAGCAGTACTTC. As protein: CASSKGQGEQYF.

This clone was recorded many times. The chain joins TRBV20-1 to TRBJ2-5; D gene ambiguous. This CDR3 has 15 amino acids. V lost 3 bases and J lost 3, with 17 bases in between. Germline V gene sequence: CDR1 DFQATT, CDR2 SNEGSKA (reference sequence). The CDR3: CSASAARRYEETQYF. CDR3 DNA sequence: TGCAGTGCTAGTGCCGCCAGACGATACGAAGAGACCCAGTACTTC.

Points on this clone: One end of the junction fails to match germline, which may point to a read error. This rearrangement joins TRBV20-1 to TRBJ2-7; D gene uncertain. CDR3 length: 13 amino acids. CDR1 is DFQATT and CDR2 is SNEGSKA in the germline V gene (reference sequence). CDR3 bases: TGCAGTGCTAGAGACAGTGGGCACTACGATCAGTACTTC. It codes for CSARDSGHYDQYF.

As concerns this clone: The junction does not match germline at one end; this may be a read error. The CDR3 spells CASSSRPRETQYF. The CDR3, as DNA: TGTGCTAGCAGCTCCCGCCCTCGAGAGACCCAGTACTTC. This chain links TRBV7-7 with TRBJ2-5; D not certain. Per germline, CDR1 SSHAT and CDR2 FNYEAQ (reference sequence). This CDR3 region has 13 residues.